Below, one T cell receptor (beta chain) is given with its context. What it binds is not known. This CDR3 is built from 15 residues. From germline, CDR1 is MDHEN and CDR2 SYDVKM. Trimming removed 6 bases from V and 1 base from J; junction bases left unmatched: 5. Using immunoSEQ multiplex PCR, the repertoire was profiled, and TCRdb retains in-frame clones only, with some absent. The sample includes roughly 50,000 clones, over 80% seen only once; the top ten take 2% to 2.5%. Under the ViraFEST assay, PBMC were stimulated with viral peptide pools so that antigen-specific CD4+ T cells expanded. Sequencing was performed afterwards. CD4+ T cell isolation took place after 10 days of culture. Vaccine recipients had no previous SARS-CoV-2 infection; their nucleocapsid antibodies were negative. The sample belongs to a study of vaccination effects on CD4 cells after COVID-19. Study findings and constraints: Only 1 of 255 vaccine-induced clones from healthy vaccinees cross-reacted with common cold coronaviruses.

The sample was CD4+ T cells from PBMCs cultured with HCoV-229E spike peptides, taken before COVID-19 vaccination. This chain links TRBV28 with TRBJ1-5, with 8 positions matching TRBD1. The source is a human donor who received a COVID-19 vaccine. This CDR3 reads CASSLGQGSNQPQHF. In DNA, the CDR3 is TGTGCCAGCAGCCTTGGACAGGGAAGCAATCAGCCCCAGCATTTT.